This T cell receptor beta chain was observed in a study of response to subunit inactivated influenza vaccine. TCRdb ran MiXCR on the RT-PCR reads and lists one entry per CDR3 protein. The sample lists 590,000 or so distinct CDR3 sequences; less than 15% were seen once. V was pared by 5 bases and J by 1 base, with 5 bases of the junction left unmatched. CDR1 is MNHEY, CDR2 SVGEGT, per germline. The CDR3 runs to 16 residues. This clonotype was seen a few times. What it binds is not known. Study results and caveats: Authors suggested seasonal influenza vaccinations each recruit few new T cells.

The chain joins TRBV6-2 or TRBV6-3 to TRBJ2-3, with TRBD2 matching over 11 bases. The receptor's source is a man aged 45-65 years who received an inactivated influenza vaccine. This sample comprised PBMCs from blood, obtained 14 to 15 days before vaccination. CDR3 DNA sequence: TGTGCCAGCAGTAAGACTAGCGGGAAGGGCACAGATACGCAGTATTTT. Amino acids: CASSKTSGKGTDTQYF.